This entry lists 11 T cell receptor beta chains sequenced from one sample in a study of CD8+ T cells in alopecia areata. Following extraction, RNA underwent reverse transcription to cDNA, which served as the sequencing template. Libraries were prepared by immunoSEQ multiplex PCR; TCRdb keeps only in-frame clonotypes and omits some of them. The repertoire holds about 140,000 clones, with 80% to 90% as singletons. Specified treatment: oral pan-JAK inhibitor, 5-10 mg twice daily. Source: CD8+ T cells sorted from blood, taken at week 4, from a patient treated with tofacitinib. The receptors were gathered from a human donor with alopecia areata.

The chain has TRBV7-8 and TRBJ1-1, with D possibly TRBD1 on 5 matching bases. CDR1 and CDR2 from the germline V gene are SGHVS and FQNEAQ. The CDR3 spans 15 residues. V lost 2 bases and J 0 bases, leaving 10 bases between the germline ends. CDR3 sequence (DNA): TGTGCCAGCAGCTTAAATCCAGGGTTGAACACTGAAGCTTTCTTT. Residues: CASSLNPGLNTEAFF. The whole variable domain, remainder taken from reference TRBV7-8 and TRBJ1-1, is GAGVSQSPRYKVAKRGQDVALRCDPISGHVSLFWYQQALGQGPEFLTYFQNEAQLDKSGLPSDRFFAERPEGSVSTLKIQRTQQEDSAVYLCASSLNPGLNTEAFFGQGTRLTVV.

This chain joins TRBV7-6 and TRBJ2-1, with no clear D. V was trimmed by 5 bases and J by 0 bases, leaving 11 bases between them. The CDR3 spans 15 residues. Germline CDR1 and CDR2: SGHVS and FNYEAQ. CDR3 DNA: TGTGCCAGCAGCAACTTACAGAGCTCCTACAATGAGCAGTTCTTC. It yields the protein CASSNLQSSYNEQFF.

V gene TRBV7-9 combines with J gene TRBJ2-2; D remains unclear. Between the trimmed V and J ends, which lost 5 bases and 3 bases, there was a span of 13 bases. From germline, CDR1 is SEHNR and CDR2 FQNEAQ (reference sequence). The length of the CDR3 is 15 residues. This chain's CDR3 is CASSMRTHDTGELFF. CDR3 DNA: TGTGCCAGCAGCATGCGCACCCATGACACCGGGGAGCTGTTTTTT.

The chain is built from TRBV5-4 and TRBJ2-1, with a tentative D call TRBD2 (6 bases). The germline CDR1 and CDR2 sequences are SGHNT and YYREEE (reference sequence). Trimming removed 5 bases at V and 7 bases at J, with 10 bases between. CDR3 length: 12 amino acids. The CDR3 sequence is CASRRGGNEQFF. In nucleotides, the CDR3 is TGTGCCAGCAGGCGTGGGGGGAATGAGCAGTTCTTC.

The CDR3 sequence: CATSSRTANPYGYTF. CDR3 nucleotide sequence: TGTGCCACCAGCAGTCGGACAGCCAACCCCTATGGCTACACCTTC. The rearrangement uses TRBV15 and TRBJ1-2, with TRBD1 as a possible D gene (6 bases). This CDR3 comprises 15 residues. Looked up from germline, CDR1 is LNHNV and CDR2 is YYDKDF (reference sequence). V was trimmed by 3 bases and J by 4 bases, leaving 15 bases between them. The variable domain in full, with the rest retrieved from reference TRBV15 and TRBJ1-2, is DAMVIQNPRYQVTQFGKPVTLSCSQTLNHNVMYWYQQKSSQAPKLLFHYYDKDFNNEADTPDNFQSRRPNTSFCFLDIRSPGLGDTAMYLCATSSRTANPYGYTFGSGTRLTVV.

V gene TRBV25-1 combines with J gene TRBJ1-6, with 10 bases fitting TRBD1. V trimming: 5 bases; J trimming: 6 bases; junction bases outside the gene matches: 1. The CDR3 is made up of 14 amino acids. The germline gives CDR1 MGHDK, CDR2 SYGVNS. In DNA form, the CDR3 reads TGTGCCAGCAGTAGGGACAGGGGTAATTCACCCCTCCACTTT. Residues: CASSRDRGNSPLHF.

The chain is built from TRBV19 and TRBJ2-7, with D possibly matching TRBD2 (5 bases). The V gene lost 4 bases and the J gene lost 5 bases, with 15 bases spanning the gap. The CDR3 covers 14 residues. Per germline, CDR1 LNHDA and CDR2 SQIVND (reference sequence). The CDR3 region has the DNA TGTGCCAGTAGTACAAGCCTGGGAGCCCACGAGCAGTACTTC. This translates into CASSTSLGAHEQYF.

The chain links TRBV11-2 to TRBJ2-5, with 8 bases fitting TRBD2. Germline assignment: CDR1 SGHAT and CDR2 FQNNGV. This CDR3 spans 15 amino acids. J gave up 5 bases and V 5 bases, and 10 bases lay outside the gene matches. The CDR3: CASSQQSGGAETQYF. The CDR3 nucleotides read TGTGCCAGCAGCCAACAATCCGGGGGGGCCGAGACCCAGTACTTC.

V gene TRBV5-1 combines with J gene TRBJ1-4, with D unresolved. The V gene lost 0 bases and the J gene lost 7 bases, with 13 bases spanning the gap. From germline, CDR1 is SGHRS and CDR2 YFSETQ. The CDR3 loop spans 15 amino acids. CDR3 region: CASSLDRELSEKLFF. CDR3 DNA: TGCGCCAGCAGCTTGGATCGGGAACTGAGTGAAAAACTGTTTTTT.

V and J are TRBV7-9 and TRBJ2-6; D not resolved. The CDR3 length is 17 residues. The ends were cut back, 0 bases at V and 0 bases at J, with 9 bases in the middle. Looked up from germline, CDR1 is SEHNR and CDR2 is FQNEAQ (reference sequence). CDR3 residues: CASSLADSSSGANVLTF. CDR3 nucleotide sequence: TGTGCCAGCAGCTTAGCAGATTCGAGCTCTGGGGCCAACGTCCTGACTTTC.

The chain has TRBV6-6 and TRBJ1-6; D not resolved. The germline V gene has CDR1 MNHNY and CDR2 SVGAGI (reference sequence). This CDR3 comprises 16 residues. The V end was cut by 5 bases, the J end by 6 bases, with 17 bases between. CDR3 DNA: TGTGCCAGCAGTCCTACACCGGAGAGTAGTAATTCACCCCTCCACTTT. Translated, it gives CASSPTPESSNSPLHF.